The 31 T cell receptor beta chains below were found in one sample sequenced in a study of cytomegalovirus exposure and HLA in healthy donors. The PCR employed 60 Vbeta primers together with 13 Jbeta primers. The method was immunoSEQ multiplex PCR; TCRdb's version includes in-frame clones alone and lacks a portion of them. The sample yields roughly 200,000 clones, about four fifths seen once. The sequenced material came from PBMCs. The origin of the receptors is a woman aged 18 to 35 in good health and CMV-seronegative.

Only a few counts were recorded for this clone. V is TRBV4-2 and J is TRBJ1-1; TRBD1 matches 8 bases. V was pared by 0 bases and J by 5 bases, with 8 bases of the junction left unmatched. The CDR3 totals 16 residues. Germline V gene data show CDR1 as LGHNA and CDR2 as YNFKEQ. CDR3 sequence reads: CASSQDLVRGPTEAFF. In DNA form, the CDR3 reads TGTGCCAGCAGCCAAGATTTGGTCAGGGGGCCTACTGAAGCTTTCTTT.

This CDR3 reads CASSIEAARQPQHF. CDR3 DNA: TGTGCCAGTAGTATAGAGGCAGCCAGGCAGCCCCAGCATTTT. The genes are TRBV19 and TRBJ1-5; D is unclear. V was trimmed by 0 bases and J by 7 bases, leaving 10 bases between them. Looked up from germline, CDR1 is LNHDA and CDR2 is SQIVND (reference sequence). The CDR3 covers 14 residues.

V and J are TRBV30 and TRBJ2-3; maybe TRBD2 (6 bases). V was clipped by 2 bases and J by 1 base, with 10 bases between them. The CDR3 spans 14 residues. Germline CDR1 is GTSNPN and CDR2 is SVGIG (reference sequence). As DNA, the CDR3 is TGTGCCTGGAGTCATAGCGGAGGCACAGATACGCAGTATTTT. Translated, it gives CAWSHSGGTDTQYF.

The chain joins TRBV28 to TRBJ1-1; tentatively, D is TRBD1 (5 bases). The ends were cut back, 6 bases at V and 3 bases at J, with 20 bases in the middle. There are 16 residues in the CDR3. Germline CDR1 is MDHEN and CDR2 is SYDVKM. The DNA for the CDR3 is TGTGCCAGCAGCTCTTACCCCTGGGGGGAGGACACTGAAGCTTTCTTT. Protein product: CASSSYPWGEDTEAFF.

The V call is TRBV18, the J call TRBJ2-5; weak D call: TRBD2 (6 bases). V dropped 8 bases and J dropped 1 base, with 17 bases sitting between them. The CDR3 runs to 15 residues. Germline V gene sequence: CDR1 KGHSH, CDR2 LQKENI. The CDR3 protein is CASAGRLNGQETQYF. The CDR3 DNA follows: TGTGCCAGCGCGGGACGGCTTAATGGCCAAGAGACCCAGTACTTC.

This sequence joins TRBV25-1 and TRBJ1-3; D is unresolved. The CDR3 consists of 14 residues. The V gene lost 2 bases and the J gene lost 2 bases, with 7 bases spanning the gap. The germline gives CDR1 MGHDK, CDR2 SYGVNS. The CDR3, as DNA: TGTGCCAGCAGTGAAGCCGGGACTGGAAACACCATATATTTT. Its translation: CASSEAGTGNTIYF.

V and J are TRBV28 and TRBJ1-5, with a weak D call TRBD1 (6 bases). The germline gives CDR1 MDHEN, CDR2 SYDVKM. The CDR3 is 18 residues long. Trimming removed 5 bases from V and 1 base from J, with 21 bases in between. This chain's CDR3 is CASSAKRTDRWSNQPQHF. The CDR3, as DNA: TGTGCCAGCAGTGCTAAGCGGACAGATCGGTGGAGCAATCAGCCCCAGCATTTT.

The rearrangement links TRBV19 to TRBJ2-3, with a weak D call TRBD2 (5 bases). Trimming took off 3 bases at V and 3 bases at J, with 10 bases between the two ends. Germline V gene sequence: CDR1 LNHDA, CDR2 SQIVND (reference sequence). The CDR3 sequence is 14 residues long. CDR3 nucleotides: TGTGCCAGTAGTATCGGGGATTTAACAGATACGCAGTATTTT. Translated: CASSIGDLTDTQYF.

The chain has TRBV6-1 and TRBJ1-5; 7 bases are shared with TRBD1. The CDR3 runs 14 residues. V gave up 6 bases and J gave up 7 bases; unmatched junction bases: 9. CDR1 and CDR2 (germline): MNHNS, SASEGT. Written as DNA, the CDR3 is TGTGCCAGCAGGTTGACAGGGCTGTACCAGCCCCAGCATTTT. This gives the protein CASRLTGLYQPQHF.

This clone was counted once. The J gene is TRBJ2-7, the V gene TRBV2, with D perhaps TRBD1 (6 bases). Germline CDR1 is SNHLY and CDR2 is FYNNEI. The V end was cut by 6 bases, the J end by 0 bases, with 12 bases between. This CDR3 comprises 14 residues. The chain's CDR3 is CASRAQGSSYEQYF. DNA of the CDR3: TGTGCCAGCAGAGCCCAGGGGAGCTCCTACGAGCAGTACTTC.

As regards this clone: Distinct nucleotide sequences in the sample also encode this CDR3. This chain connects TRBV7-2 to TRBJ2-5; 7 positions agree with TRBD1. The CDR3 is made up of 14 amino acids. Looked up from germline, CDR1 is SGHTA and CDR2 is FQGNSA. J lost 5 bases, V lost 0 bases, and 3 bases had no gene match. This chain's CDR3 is CASSLAGRGETQYF. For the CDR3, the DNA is TGTGCCAGCAGCTTAGCAGGCAGGGGGGAGACCCAGTACTTC.

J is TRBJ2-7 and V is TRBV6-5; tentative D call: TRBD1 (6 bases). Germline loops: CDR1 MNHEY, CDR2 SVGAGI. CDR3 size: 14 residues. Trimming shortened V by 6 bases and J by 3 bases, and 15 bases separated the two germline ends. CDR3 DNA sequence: TGTGCCAGCAGCCAACAGGGAATCCTCTACGAGCAGTACTTC. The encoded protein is CASSQQGILYEQYF.

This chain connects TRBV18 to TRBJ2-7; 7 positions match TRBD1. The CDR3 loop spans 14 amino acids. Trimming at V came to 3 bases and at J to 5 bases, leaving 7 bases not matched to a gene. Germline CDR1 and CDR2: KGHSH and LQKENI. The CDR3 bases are TGTGCCAGCTCACCCCTATCCGGGACAGACGAGCAGTACGTC. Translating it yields CASSPLSGTDEQYV.

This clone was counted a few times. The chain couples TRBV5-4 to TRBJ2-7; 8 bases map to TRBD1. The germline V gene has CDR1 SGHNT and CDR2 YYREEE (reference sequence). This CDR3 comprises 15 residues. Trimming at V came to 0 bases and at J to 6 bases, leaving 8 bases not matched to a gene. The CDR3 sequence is CASSLGFQGASEQYF. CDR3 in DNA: TGTGCCAGCAGCTTGGGATTCCAGGGGGCCAGCGAGCAGTACTTC.

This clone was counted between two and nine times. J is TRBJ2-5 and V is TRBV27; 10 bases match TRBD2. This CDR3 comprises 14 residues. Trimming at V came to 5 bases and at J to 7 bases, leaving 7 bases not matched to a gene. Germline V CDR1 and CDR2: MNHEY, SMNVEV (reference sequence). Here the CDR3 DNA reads TGTGCCAGCAGTCCGCTAGCGGGAGAGGGGACCCAGTACTTC. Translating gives CASSPLAGEGTQYF.

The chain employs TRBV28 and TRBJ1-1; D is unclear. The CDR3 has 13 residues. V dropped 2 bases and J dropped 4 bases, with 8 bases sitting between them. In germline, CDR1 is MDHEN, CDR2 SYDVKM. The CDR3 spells CASSLVEGTEAFF. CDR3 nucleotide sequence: TGTGCCAGCAGTTTAGTAGAGGGCACTGAAGCTTTCTTT.

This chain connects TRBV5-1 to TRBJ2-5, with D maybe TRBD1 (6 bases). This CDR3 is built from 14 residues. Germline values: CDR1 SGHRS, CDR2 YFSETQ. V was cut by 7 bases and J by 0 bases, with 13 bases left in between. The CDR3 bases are TGCGCCAGCTCCCCAAGGGACAACCAAGAGACCCAGTACTTC. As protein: CASSPRDNQETQYF.

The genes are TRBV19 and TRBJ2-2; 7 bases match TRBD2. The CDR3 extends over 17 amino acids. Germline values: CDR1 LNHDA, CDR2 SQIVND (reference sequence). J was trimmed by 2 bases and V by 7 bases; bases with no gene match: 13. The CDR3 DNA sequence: TGTGCCAGTACCGCCTTCTTTGCGGGAGTTAACACCGGGGAGCTGTTTTTT. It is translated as CASTAFFAGVNTGELFF. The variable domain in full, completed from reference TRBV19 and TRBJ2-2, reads DGGITQSPKYLFRKEGQNVTLSCEQNLNHDAMYWYRQDPGQGLRLIYYSQIVNDFQKGDIAEGYSVSREKKESFPLTVTSAQKNPTAFYLCASTAFFAGVNTGELFFGEGSRLTVL.

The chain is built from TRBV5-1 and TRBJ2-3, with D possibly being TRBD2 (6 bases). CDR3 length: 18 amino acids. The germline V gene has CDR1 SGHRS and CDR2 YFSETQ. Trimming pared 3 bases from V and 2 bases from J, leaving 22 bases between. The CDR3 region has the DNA TGCGCCAGCAGCTCGTGGGTGGGAATGGCGGGGACCACAGATACGCAGTATTTT. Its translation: CASSSWVGMAGTTDTQYF.

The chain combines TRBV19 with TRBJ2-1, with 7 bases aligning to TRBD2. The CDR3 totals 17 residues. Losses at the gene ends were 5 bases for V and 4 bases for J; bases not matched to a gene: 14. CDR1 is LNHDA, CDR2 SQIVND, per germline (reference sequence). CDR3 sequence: CASSPGLGEGLYNEQFF. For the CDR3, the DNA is TGTGCCAGTAGTCCTGGTTTGGGGGAGGGCCTATACAATGAGCAGTTCTTC.

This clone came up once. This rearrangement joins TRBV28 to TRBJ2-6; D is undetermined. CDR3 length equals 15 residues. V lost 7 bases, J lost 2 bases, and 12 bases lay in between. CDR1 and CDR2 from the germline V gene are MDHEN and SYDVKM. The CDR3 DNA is TGTGCCAGCAATCGGCGAGGCACTGGGGCCAACGTCCTGACTTTC. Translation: CASNRRGTGANVLTF.

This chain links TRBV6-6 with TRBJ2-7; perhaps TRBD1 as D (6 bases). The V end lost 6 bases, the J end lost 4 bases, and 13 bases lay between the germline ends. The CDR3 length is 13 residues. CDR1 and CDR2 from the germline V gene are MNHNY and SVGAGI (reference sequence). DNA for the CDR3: TGTGCCAGCAGCTTCCAGGGGCATTACGAGCAGTACTTC. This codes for CASSFQGHYEQYF.

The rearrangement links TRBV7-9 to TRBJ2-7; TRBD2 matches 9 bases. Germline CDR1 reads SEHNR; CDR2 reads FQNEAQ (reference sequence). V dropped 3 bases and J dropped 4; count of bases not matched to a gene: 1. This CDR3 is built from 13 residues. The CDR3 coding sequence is TGTGCCAGCAGCTTGGCGGGAGGGTACGAGCAGTACGTC. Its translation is CASSLAGGYEQYV.

CDR3 bases: TGTGCCAGCGCGCCGGGACACCTCTCCTACAATGAGCAGTTCTTC. It specifies CASAPGHLSYNEQFF. This chain uses TRBV11-2 with TRBJ2-1; maybe TRBD1 (6 bases). The CDR3 loop spans 15 amino acids. With 8 bases removed from V and 0 bases from J, the gap between germline ends came to 14 bases. Germline lookup yields CDR1 SGHAT and CDR2 FQNNGV. The whole variable domain, filled in from reference TRBV11-2 and TRBJ2-1, reads EAGVAQSPRYKIIEKRQSVAFWCNPISGHATLYWYQQILGQGPKLLIQFQNNGVVDDSQLPKDRFSAERLKGVDSTLKIQPAKLEDSAVYLCASAPGHLSYNEQFFGPGTRLTVL.

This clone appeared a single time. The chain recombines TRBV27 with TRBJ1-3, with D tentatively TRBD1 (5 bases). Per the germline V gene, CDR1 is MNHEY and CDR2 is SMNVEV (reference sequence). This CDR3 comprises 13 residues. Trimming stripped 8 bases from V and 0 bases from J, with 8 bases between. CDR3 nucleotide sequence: TGTGCCAGCCGCGGGGCCTCTGGAAACACCATATATTTT. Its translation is CASRGASGNTIYF.

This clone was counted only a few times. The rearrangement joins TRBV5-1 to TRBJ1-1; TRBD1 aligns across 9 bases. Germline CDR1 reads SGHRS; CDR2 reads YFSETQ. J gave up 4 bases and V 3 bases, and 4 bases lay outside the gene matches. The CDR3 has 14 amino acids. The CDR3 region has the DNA TGCGCCAGCAGCTCGACGACAGGGGGCACTGAAGCTTTCTTT. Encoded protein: CASSSTTGGTEAFF. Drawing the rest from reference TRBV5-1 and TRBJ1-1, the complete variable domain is KAGVTQTPRYLIKTRGQQVTLSCSPISGHRSVSWYQQTPGQGLQFLFEYFSETQRNKGNFPGRFSGRQFSNSRSEMNVSTLELGDSALYLCASSSTTGGTEAFFGQGTRLTVV.

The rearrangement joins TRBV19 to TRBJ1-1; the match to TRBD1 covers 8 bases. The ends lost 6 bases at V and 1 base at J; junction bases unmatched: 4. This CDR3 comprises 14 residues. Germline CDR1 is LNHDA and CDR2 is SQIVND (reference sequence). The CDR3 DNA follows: TGTGCCAGTAGGGTACAGGGGGGGAACACTGAAGCTTTCTTT. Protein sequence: CASRVQGGNTEAFF.

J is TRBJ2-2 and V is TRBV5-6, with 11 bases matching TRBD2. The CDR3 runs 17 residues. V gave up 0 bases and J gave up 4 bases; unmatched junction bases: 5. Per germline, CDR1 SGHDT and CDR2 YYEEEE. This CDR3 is CASSLGLAGGGTGELFF. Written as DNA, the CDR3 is TGTGCCAGCAGCTTGGGGCTAGCGGGAGGCGGCACCGGGGAGCTGTTTTTT.

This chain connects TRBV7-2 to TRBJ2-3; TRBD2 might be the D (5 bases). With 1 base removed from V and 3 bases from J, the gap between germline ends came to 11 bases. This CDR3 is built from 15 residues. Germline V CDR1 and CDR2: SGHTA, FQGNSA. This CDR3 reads CASSLGGSLTDTQYF. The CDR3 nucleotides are TGTGCCAGCAGCTTAGGTGGGAGCTTAACAGATACGCAGTATTTT.

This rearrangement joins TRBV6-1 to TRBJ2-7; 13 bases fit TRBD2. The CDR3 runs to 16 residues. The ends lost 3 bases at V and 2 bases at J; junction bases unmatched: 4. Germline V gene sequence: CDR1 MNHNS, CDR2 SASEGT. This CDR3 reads CASSEPGLAGAYEQYF. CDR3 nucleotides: TGTGCCAGCAGTGAGCCAGGACTAGCGGGAGCCTACGAGCAGTACTTC.

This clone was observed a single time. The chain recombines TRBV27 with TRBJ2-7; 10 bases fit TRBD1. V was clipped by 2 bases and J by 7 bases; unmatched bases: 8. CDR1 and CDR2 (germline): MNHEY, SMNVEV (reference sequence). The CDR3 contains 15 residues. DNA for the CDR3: TGTGCCAGCAGTTTACTCCCCAAGGACAGGGGGGAGCAGTACTTC. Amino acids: CASSLLPKDRGEQYF.